The 13 T cell receptor beta chains given below trace back to one sample, sequenced in a study of cytomegalovirus exposure and HLA in healthy donors. This PCR relied on a set of 60 Vbeta primers and 13 Jbeta primers. Only in-frame clones appear in the TCRdb table, and some are missing; sequencing was by immunoSEQ multiplex PCR. The data hold approximately 180,000 clones, with around 80% observed a single time. The sequencing sample was made of PBMCs. All receptors come from a woman in her twenties or thirties in good health and CMV-seronegative.

This chain's CDR3 is CATSRELALHRVNTQYF. The CDR3 DNA is TGTGCCACCAGCAGAGAGTTAGCCCTCCACCGGGTAAATACGCAGTATTTT. The J gene is TRBJ2-3, the V gene TRBV15; no clear D. Germline V lookup: CDR1 LNHNV, CDR2 YYDKDF (reference sequence). V gave up 0 bases and J gave up 7 bases, with 20 bases separating them. The CDR3 spans 17 residues.

This clone has just one count. J is TRBJ2-7 and V is TRBV4-3, with a weak D call TRBD2 (6 bases). The CDR3 is 16 residues long. Looked up from germline, CDR1 is LGHNA and CDR2 is YSLEER. Trimming stripped 2 bases from V and 7 bases from J, with 21 bases between. The DNA for the CDR3 is TGCGCCAGCAGCCAAAATCGGGGGACCGGGTTGAGTGAGCAGTACTTC. Translated: CASSQNRGTGLSEQYF.

V gene TRBV15 combines with J gene TRBJ2-2; D is perhaps TRBD1 (6 bases). The V gene's germline CDR1 is LNHNV and CDR2 YYDKDF (reference sequence). This CDR3 is built from 14 residues. The V gene lost 5 bases and the J gene lost 2 bases, with 9 bases spanning the gap. The CDR3 spells CATSQQGNTGELFF. DNA of the CDR3: TGTGCCACCAGCCAACAGGGTAACACCGGGGAGCTGTTTTTT.

CDR3 protein: CASSTGTGNTIYF. The DNA for the CDR3 is TGTGCCAGCAGCACGGGGACAGGAAACACCATATATTTT. The chain employs TRBV11-2 and TRBJ1-3; the D gene is possibly TRBD1 (6 bases). CDR3 length: 13 residues. Germline V gene sequence: CDR1 SGHAT, CDR2 FQNNGV. The ends were cut back, 5 bases at V and 4 bases at J, with 9 bases in the middle.

The V call is TRBV4-3, the J call TRBJ2-4, with 11 bases that match TRBD1. The CDR3 extends over 15 amino acids. V trimming: 4 bases; J trimming: 12 bases; junction bases outside the gene matches: 11. Germline V CDR1 and CDR2: LGHNA, YSLEER. CDR3 loop: CASSPDSGQGDSQYF. The CDR3 coding sequence is TGCGCCAGCAGCCCCGATTCGGGACAGGGGGACAGTCAGTACTTC.

The chain carries TRBV28 and TRBJ1-1; D is unclear. With 8 bases removed from V and 5 bases from J, the gap between germline ends came to 9 bases. The V gene's germline CDR1 is MDHEN and CDR2 SYDVKM. The CDR3 runs 11 residues. The CDR3 DNA reads TGTGCCAGCGTAACCGGGACTGAAGCTTTCTTT. Its translation: CASVTGTEAFF. The whole variable domain, remainder taken from reference TRBV28 and TRBJ1-1, is DVKVTQSSRYLVKRTGEKVFLECVQDMDHENMFWYRQDPGLGLRLIYFSYDVKMKEKGDIPEGYSVSREKKERFSLILESASTNQTSMYLCASVTGTEAFFGQGTRLTVV.

The chain has TRBV30 and TRBJ2-1, with TRBD2 matching over 16 bases. Trimming removed 1 base from V and 0 bases from J; junction bases left unmatched: 6. The germline V gene has CDR1 GTSNPN and CDR2 SVGIG (reference sequence). CDR3 length equals 19 residues. The CDR3 sequence is CAWSGIGTSGRASYNEQFF. The CDR3 region has the DNA TGTGCCTGGAGTGGGATCGGGACTAGCGGGAGGGCCTCCTACAATGAGCAGTTCTTC.

CDR3 sequence: CASSHGRQGIRADTQYF. The CDR3 DNA sequence: TGCGCCAGCAGCCATGGGAGACAGGGCATCAGGGCAGATACGCAGTATTTT. The V call is TRBV4-1, the J call TRBJ2-3; 7 positions agree with TRBD1. This CDR3 has 17 residues. The V segment lost 3 bases and the J segment 4 bases; nucleotides outside the gene matches: 13. CDR1 MGHRA and CDR2 YSYEKL come from the germline V gene.

The gene calls are TRBV5-1 and TRBJ2-7; 7 bases are shared with TRBD2. The germline V gene encodes CDR1 SGHRS and CDR2 YFSETQ. The CDR3 is 13 amino acids. V shed 5 bases and J 2 bases; nucleotides not matched to a gene: 4. CDR3 in amino acids: CASRGAGTYEQYF. The CDR3 nucleotides read TGCGCCAGCAGGGGAGCGGGGACCTACGAGCAGTACTTC.

The chain carries TRBV7-9 and TRBJ2-1; 8 bases align to TRBD2. Trimming took 11 bases from V and 1 from J; bases not matched to a gene: 7. In germline, CDR1 is SEHNR, CDR2 FQNEAQ (reference sequence). CDR3 length: 14 residues. CDR3 sequence (DNA): TGTGCCGAGACGAGCGGGAGTTCCTACAATGAGCAGTTCTTC. Translated, it gives CAETSGSSYNEQFF.

Here the CDR3 DNA reads TGTGCCAGCCTCCGGGACAGGGGATATCTCGAGCAGTACTTC. It is translated as CASLRDRGYLEQYF. The chain joins TRBV6-1 to TRBJ2-7, with 10 bases matching TRBD1. The V gene's germline CDR1 is MNHNS and CDR2 SASEGT. With V trimmed by 8 bases and J by 6 bases, 10 bases remained unmatched. CDR3 size: 14 residues.

This chain links TRBV7-8 with TRBJ2-7, with 10 nucleotides matching TRBD1. Germline values: CDR1 SGHVS, CDR2 FQNEAQ. The CDR3 is 18 residues long. Unmatched junction bases numbered 15, after V lost 5 bases and J lost 2 bases. The CDR3 bases are TGTGCCAGCAGCGCCCGCACCCGGGACAGGGGTCGACCCTACGAGCAGTACTTC. This encodes CASSARTRDRGRPYEQYF.

The V gene is TRBV4-1, the J gene TRBJ1-4; possibly TRBD1 for D (5 bases). The germline CDR1 and CDR2 sequences are MGHRA and YSYEKL. The CDR3 has 15 amino acids. V was shortened by 0 bases and J by 7 bases, with 12 bases between the two germline ends. The CDR3 DNA follows: TGCGCCAGCAGCCAAGATACGGGGAGGGGTGAAAAACTGTTTTTT. Residues: CASSQDTGRGEKLFF.